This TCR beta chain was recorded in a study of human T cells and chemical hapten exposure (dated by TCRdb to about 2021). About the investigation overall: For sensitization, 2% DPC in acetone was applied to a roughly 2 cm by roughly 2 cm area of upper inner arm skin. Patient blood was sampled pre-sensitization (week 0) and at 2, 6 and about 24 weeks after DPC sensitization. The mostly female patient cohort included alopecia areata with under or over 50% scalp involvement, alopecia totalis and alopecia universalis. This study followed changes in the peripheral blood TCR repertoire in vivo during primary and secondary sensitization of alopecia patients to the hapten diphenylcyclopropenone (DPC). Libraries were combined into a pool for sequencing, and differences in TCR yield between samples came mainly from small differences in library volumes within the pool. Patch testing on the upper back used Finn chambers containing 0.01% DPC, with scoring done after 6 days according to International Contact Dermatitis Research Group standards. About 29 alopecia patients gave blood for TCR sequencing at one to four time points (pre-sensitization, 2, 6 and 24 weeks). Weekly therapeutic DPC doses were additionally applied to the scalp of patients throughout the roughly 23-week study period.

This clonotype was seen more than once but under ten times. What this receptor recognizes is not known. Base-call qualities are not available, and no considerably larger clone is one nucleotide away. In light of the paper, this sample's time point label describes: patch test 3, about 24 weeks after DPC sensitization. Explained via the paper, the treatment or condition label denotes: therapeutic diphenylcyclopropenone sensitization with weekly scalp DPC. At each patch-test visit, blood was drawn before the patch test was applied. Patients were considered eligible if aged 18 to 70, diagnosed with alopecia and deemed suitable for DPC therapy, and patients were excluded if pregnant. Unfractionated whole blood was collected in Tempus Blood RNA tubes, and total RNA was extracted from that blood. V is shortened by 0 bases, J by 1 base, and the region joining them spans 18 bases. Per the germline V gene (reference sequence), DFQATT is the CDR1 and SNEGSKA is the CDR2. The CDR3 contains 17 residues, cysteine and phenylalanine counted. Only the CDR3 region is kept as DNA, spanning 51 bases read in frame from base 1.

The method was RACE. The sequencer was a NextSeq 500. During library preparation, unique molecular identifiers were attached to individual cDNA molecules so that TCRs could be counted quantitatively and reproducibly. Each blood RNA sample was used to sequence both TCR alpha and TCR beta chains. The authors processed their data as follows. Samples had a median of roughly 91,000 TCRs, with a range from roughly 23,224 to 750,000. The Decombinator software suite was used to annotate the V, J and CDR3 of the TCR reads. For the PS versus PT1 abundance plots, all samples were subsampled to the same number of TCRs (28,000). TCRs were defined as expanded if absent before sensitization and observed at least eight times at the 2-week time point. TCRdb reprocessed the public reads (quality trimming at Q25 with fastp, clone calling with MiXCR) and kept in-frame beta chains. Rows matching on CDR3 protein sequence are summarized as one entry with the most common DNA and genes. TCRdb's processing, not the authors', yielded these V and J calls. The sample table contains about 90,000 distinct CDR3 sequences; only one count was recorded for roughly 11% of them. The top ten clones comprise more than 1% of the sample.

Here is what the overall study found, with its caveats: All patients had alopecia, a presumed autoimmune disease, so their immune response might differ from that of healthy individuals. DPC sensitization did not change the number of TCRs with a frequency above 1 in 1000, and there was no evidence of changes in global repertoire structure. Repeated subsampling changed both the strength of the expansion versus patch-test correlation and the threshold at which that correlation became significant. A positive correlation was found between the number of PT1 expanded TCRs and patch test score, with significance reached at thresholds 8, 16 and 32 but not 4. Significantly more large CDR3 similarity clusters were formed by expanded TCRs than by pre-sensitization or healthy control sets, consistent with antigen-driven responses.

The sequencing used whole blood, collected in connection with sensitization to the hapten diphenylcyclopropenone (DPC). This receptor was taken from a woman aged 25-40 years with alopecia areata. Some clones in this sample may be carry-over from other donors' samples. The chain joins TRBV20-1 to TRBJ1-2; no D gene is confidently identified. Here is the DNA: TGCAGTGCTAGAGATCGGGTTGTACAGCGGAGTAACTATGGCTACACCTTC. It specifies CSARDRVVQRSNYGYTF.